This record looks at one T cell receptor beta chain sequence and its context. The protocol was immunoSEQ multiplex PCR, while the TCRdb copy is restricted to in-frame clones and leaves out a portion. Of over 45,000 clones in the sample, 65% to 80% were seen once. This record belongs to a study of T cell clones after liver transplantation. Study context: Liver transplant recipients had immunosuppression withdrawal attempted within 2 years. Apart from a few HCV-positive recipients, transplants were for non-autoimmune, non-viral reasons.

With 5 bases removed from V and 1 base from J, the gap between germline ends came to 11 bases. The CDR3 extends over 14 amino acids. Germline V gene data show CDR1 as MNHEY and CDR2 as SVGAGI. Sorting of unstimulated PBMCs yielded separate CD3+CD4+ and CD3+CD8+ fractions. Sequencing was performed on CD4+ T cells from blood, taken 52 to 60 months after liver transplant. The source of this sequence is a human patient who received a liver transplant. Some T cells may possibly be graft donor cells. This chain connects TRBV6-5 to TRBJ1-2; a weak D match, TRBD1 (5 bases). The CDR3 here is CASSTGTGNYGYTF. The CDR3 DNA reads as TGTGCCAGCAGTACGGGGACGGGTAACTATGGCTACACCTTC.